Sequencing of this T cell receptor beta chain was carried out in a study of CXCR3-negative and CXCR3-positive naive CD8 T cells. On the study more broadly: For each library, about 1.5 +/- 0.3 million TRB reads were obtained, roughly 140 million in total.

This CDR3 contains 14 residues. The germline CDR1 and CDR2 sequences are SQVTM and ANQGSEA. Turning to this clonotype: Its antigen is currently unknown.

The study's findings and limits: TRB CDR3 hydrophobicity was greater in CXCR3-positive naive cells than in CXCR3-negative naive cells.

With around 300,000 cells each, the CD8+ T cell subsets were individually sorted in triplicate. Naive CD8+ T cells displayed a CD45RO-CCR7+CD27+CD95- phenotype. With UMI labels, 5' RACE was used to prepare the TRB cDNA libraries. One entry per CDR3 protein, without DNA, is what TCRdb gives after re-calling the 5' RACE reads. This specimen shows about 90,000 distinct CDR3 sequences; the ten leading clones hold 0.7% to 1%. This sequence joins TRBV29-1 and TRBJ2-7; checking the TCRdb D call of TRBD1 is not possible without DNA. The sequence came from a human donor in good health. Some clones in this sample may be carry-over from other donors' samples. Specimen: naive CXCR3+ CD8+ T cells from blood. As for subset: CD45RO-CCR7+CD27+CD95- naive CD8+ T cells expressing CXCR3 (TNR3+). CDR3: CSVEEGDVPCEQYF.